Sequencing of this T cell receptor (beta chain) was carried out in a study of neurological immune-mediated disorders. There are 14 residues in the CDR3. With 4 bases removed from V and 9 bases from J, the gap between germline ends came to 16 bases. Germline lookup yields CDR1 SGHDN and CDR2 FVKESK. Each TCR transcript was tagged with a 10-nucleotide random UMI during 5'RACE. TCRdb re-called the 5' RACE reads with MiXCR, one entry per CDR3 protein. Of about 51,000 distinct CDR3 sequences detected, around a sixth appear once; the ten largest clones hold roughly 4%. For this clonotype: What it recognizes is unknown. Since a much larger clone is just one base distant, this may be a read error. Since the CDR3 does not end with the conserved phenylalanine or tryptophan, this likely comes from a read error.

Study-wide results and caveats: Levels of TCR clonal expansion peaked in HTLV-1-associated myelopathy and reached their lowest in multiple sclerosis, under those of healthy controls.

Blood bank volunteers in Maryland, USA, served as healthy controls. It was from 2 million PBMCs stored at -80 C that the unsorted libraries were obtained. The rearrangement joins TRBV14 to TRBJ2-4, with a weak D call TRBD2 (7 bases). Material for sequencing was PBMCs. This clonotype was sampled from a man between 60 and 75 years old in good health. CDR3 nucleotide sequence: TGTGCCAGCAGCCCCTCCGGGGGGCCCGGCATTCAGTACTTA. This gives the protein CASSPSGGPGIQYL.